This T cell receptor beta chain was captured in a study of human T cells and chemical hapten exposure. Study background: DPC at 0.01% went onto the upper back in patch tests, read at 6 days. Diagnoses of alopecia areata, totalis or universalis occurred in mostly female patients.

V lost 3 bases and J 5 bases, leaving 8 bases between the germline ends. From germline, CDR1 is SGHAT and CDR2 FQNNGV. The CDR3 runs to 13 residues. TCRdb called the RACE reads again in MiXCR, with one record for every CDR3 protein. Found here are about 68,000 distinct CDR3 sequences, approximately 10% of them singletons; the top ten hold 4.5% to 5.5%. Stated time point: pre-sensitization, week 0. As to treatment: therapeutic diphenylcyclopropenone sensitization with weekly scalp DPC. The source is a woman between 45 and 65 years old with alopecia areata. Some clones in this sample may be carry-over from other donors' samples. The sequences come from whole blood, collected in connection with sensitization to the hapten diphenylcyclopropenone (DPC). The rearrangement uses TRBV11-2 and TRBJ1-5, with D unclear. The CDR3 spells CASSFRTDQPQHF. CDR3 sequence (DNA): TGTGCCAGCAGCTTCCGTACCGATCAGCCCCAGCATTTT.